This TCR beta chain was identified during a study of T cell changes during pregnancy in multiple sclerosis (dated by TCRdb to about 2019). About the investigation overall: In women with multiple sclerosis, the researchers looked at how the T cell repertoire shifted as pregnancy progressed.

The library was generated by the immunoSEQ multiplex PCR assay. Sourced from immuneACCESS, this table was stored by TCRdb with only in-frame sequences that have V and J called. A share of the clones is absent; for the studies checked, an unresolved V gene accounts for under half, and the remainder has no known explanation. This sample is represented by roughly 29,000 clones; 80% to 90% of them were singletons. The ten largest clones capture around 3.2% of the sample. The germline V gene supplies CDR1 SGHTA and CDR2 FQGNSA. V trim: 5 bases; J trim: 5 bases; unmatched bases: 8. CDR3 length: 16 amino acids, cysteine to phenylalanine. Of all the DNA, just the CDR3 is kept, 48 bases in frame from base 1. This clone was recorded once. It lacks a known antigen. Base quality data are lacking; no much larger clone is found one base away.

The source is a female donor in good health, enrolled as a control in a pregnancy study. The sequence links TRBV7-2 to TRBJ2-7; TRBD2 lines up with 14 middle nucleotides. The input for sequencing was CD4+ T cells from peripheral blood mononuclear cells, taken in the first trimester of pregnancy. In nucleotides, the sequence is TGTGCCAGCAGCCTATCCGGGACTAGCGGGAGCCACGAGCAGTACTTC. Its protein reads: CASSLSGTSGSHEQYF.